Following are 16 T cell receptor beta chains from one sample sequenced in a study of T cell repertoires in aging, cancer and after chemotherapy. Amplification of TCR beta used genomic DNA extracted from peripheral blood. TRB rearrangements spanning V, D and J were amplified using mixed TRB-A/B primers. Each CDR3 protein is one row after TCRdb ran MiXCR on the multiplex PCR reads. This table has more than 5,000 distinct CDR3 sequences, about 30% appearing once. Sequencing was carried out using blood. The receptors originated from a human donor with a blood cancer.

V gene TRBV12-3 or TRBV12-4 combines with J gene TRBJ2-3, with 7 positions matching TRBD2. The V gene end was trimmed by 6 bases and the J gene end by 0 bases; junction bases not matched to a gene: 15. The CDR3 runs to 18 residues. CDR3 loop: CASSKIQNLAASTDTQYF. The CDR3 DNA reads as TGTGCCAGCAGCAAAATTCAAAACCTAGCGGCTAGCACAGATACGCAGTATTTT.

The chain employs TRBV27 and TRBJ1-1; 7 bases map to TRBD1. The CDR3 runs 13 residues. V dropped 2 bases and J dropped 5; count of bases not matched to a gene: 2. CDR1 is MNHEY, CDR2 SMNVEV, per germline (reference sequence). In DNA, the CDR3 is TGTGCCAGCAGTTTAGGGACAGAAACTGAAGCTTTCTTT. Translating it yields CASSLGTETEAFF.

This clonotype was recorded a few times. The chain employs TRBV12-3 or TRBV12-4 and TRBJ2-3; 7 bases agree with TRBD2. J lost 0 bases, V lost 6 bases, and 9 bases had no gene match. This CDR3 has 16 amino acids. For the CDR3, the DNA is TGTGCCAGCAGACCCTTGGGGGGGGTGAGCACAGATACGCAGTATTTT. Its protein is CASRPLGGVSTDTQYF.

As to this clonotype: A much larger clone sits a single nucleotide away, making a read error possible. The gene calls are TRBV12-3 or TRBV12-4 and TRBJ1-6; 8 bases are shared with TRBD1. The CDR3 is 14 amino acids. The DNA for the CDR3 is TGTGCCAGCAGTGCGACAGGGGATAATTTACCCCTCCACTTT. This translates into CASSATGDNLPLHF.

This clonotype was recorded a few times. The CDR3 is CASSIHPNYGYTF. DNA of the CDR3: TGTGCCAGTAGTATTCATCCCAACTATGGCTACACCTTC. V is TRBV19 and J is TRBJ1-2; D remains ambiguous. This CDR3 has 13 amino acids. Germline V gene lookup returns CDR1 LNHDA and CDR2 SQIVND (reference sequence). Trimming pared 3 bases from V and 2 bases from J, leaving 7 bases between.

V usage is TRBV12-3 or TRBV12-4 and J usage is TRBJ2-3; D unresolved. V lost 6 bases, J lost 0 bases, and 13 bases lay in between. CDR3 size: 15 residues. CDR3 in DNA: TGTGCCAGCAGCCCCCGAATAAGGAGCACAGATACGCAGTATTTT. It encodes CASSPRIRSTDTQYF.

This clonotype was observed a few times. V gene TRBV20-1 combines with J gene TRBJ2-1; TRBD2 matches at 7 bases. The trim removed 6 bases at V and 0 bases at J, leaving 11 bases unmatched. Germline V gives CDR1 DFQATT, CDR2 SNEGSKA (reference sequence). The length of the CDR3 is 16 residues. CDR3 protein: CSALMASGTSYNEQFF. CDR3 coding DNA: TGCAGTGCCCTAATGGCTAGCGGAACCTCCTACAATGAGCAGTTCTTC.

The rearrangement uses TRBV7-9 and TRBJ2-1; TRBD1 matches at 8 bases. Germline V gene lookup returns CDR1 SEHNR and CDR2 FQNEAQ (reference sequence). Trimming cost V 6 bases and J 1 base; bases outside gene matches: 5. The CDR3 consists of 15 residues. In DNA, the CDR3 is TGTGCCAGCAGGCCCCGGGACAGGTCCTACAATGAGCAGTTCTTC. It codes for CASRPRDRSYNEQFF.

V gene TRBV7-2 combines with J gene TRBJ2-1; no clear D gene. Between the trimmed V and J ends, which lost 1 base and 5 bases, there was a span of 9 bases. Germline assignment: CDR1 SGHTA and CDR2 FQGNSA. The CDR3 extends over 14 amino acids. This CDR3 is CASSLDLANNEQFF. The CDR3 coding sequence is TGTGCCAGCAGCTTAGATCTTGCAAACAATGAGCAGTTCTTC.

The chain is built from TRBV30 and TRBJ1-6; tentatively, D is TRBD1 (5 bases). Germline values: CDR1 GTSNPN, CDR2 SVGIG (reference sequence). The CDR3 has 14 amino acids. The V end was cut by 1 base, the J end by 5 bases, with 9 bases between. The CDR3 sequence is CAWSEGINNSPLHF. In DNA, the CDR3 is TGTGCCTGGAGTGAGGGGATTAATAATTCACCCCTCCACTTT.

The sample holds a few counts of this clonotype. The chain carries TRBV27 and TRBJ2-7; D is perhaps TRBD2 (5 bases). CDR1 and CDR2 (germline): MNHEY, SMNVEV (reference sequence). The V and J ends lost 4 bases and 2 bases respectively, with 15 bases between them. This CDR3 is built from 15 residues. CDR3 sequence (DNA): TGTGCCAGCAGTTCATCACTAGTAGGTCCCTACGAGCAGTACTTC. Protein: CASSSSLVGPYEQYF.

The rearrangement uses TRBV12-3 or TRBV12-4 and TRBJ2-5, with D perhaps TRBD1 (5 bases). The CDR3 length is 16 residues. Between the trimmed V and J ends, which lost 5 bases and 2 bases, there was a span of 18 bases. CDR3 in amino acids: CASSPRTAKGQETQYF. Written as DNA, the CDR3 is TGTGCCAGCAGTCCCCGTACGGCCAAGGGGCAAGAGACCCAGTACTTC.

A remark on this clonotype: A read error may be the cause here, since a much bigger clone is one base away. The rearrangement uses TRBV29-1 and TRBJ1-6, with D unclear. This CDR3 region has 9 residues. CDR1 and CDR2 (germline): SQVTM, ANQGSEA. The CDR3 DNA sequence: TGCGCGGCGGGTTCACACCTCCACTTT. This translates into CAAGSHLHF.

V and J are TRBV20-1 and TRBJ2-7, with 10 bases aligning to TRBD2. The V gene end was trimmed by 4 bases and the J gene end by 2 bases; junction bases not matched to a gene: 14. The germline gives CDR1 DFQATT, CDR2 SNEGSKA (reference sequence). The CDR3 has 17 amino acids. Here the CDR3 reads CSATGPQLAGSTYEQYF. The DNA of the CDR3 is TGCAGTGCTACGGGCCCCCAACTAGCGGGGAGCACCTACGAGCAGTACTTC.

As concerns this clonotype: A junction boundary mismatches the germline segment, possibly from a read error. The chain couples TRBV14 to TRBJ2-3; D gene unclear. The CDR3 spans 9 residues. The germline V gene encodes CDR1 SGHDN and CDR2 FVKESK. CDR3 residues: CASSQWPNF. CDR3 DNA sequence: TGTGCCAGCAGCCAATGGCCGAATTTT.

This clonotype was observed a few times. J is TRBJ2-1 and V is TRBV11-1, with TRBD2 as a possible D gene (7 bases). The CDR3 is 14 amino acids. Trimming took 5 bases from V and 2 from J, leaving 10 bases between them. Germline V CDR1 and CDR2: SGHAT, FQDESV (reference sequence). CDR3 sequence reads: CASSVGGAYNEQFF. The CDR3 DNA reads TGTGCCAGCAGCGTAGGGGGGGCCTACAATGAGCAGTTCTTC.